Listed below are T cell receptor beta chains from one sample, sequenced in a study of blood T cell repertoires in COVID-19. The method was immunoSEQ multiplex PCR; TCRdb's version includes in-frame clones alone and lacks a portion of them. The data hold about 58,000 clones, with about 83% observed a single time. The material sequenced was peripheral blood. The receptors here all came from a man between 40 and 49 years old with active COVID-19. Both conserved end residues are trimmed from each CDR3.

v_call	j_call	cdr3_aa
TRBV6-5	TRBJ2-6	ASRIAEEGANVLT
TRBV29-1	TRBJ2-4	SVISELGNIQY
TRBV7-2	TRBJ1-5	ASSLARDQPQH
TRBV27	TRBJ1-6	ASSLTAGMSNSYNSPLH
TRBV5-1	TRBJ2-1	ASSFFGPGTLQQF
TRBV13	TRBJ2-7	ASTSGRSSYEQY
TRBV11-2	TRBJ2-1	ASSLEPGSYNEQF
TRBV10-2	TRBJ2-7	ASSQGTYYEQY
TRBV7-6	TRBJ2-7	ASSLGQEISYEQY
TRBV27	TRBJ1-1	ASSLLGQGGGTEAF
TRBV1	TRBJ2-1	TSSPTSGGWKDNEQF
TRBV3-1/TRBV3-2	TRBJ2-7	ASSQDLTASYEQY
TRBV6-5	TRBJ1-5	ASSYSTGSQPQH
TRBV27	TRBJ2-7	ASRLGGSPLPEQY
TRBV11-2	TRBJ2-7	ASSLRRAYEQY
TRBV11-2	TRBJ2-5	ASSLGEKETQY
TRBV28	TRBJ2-7	ASSLYYIRDYRHYEQY